The entry below gives a single T cell receptor (beta chain) sequence along with its context. The CDR3 extends over 18 amino acids. With 3 bases clipped from V and 2 bases from J, the junction kept 5 bases outside the gene matches. In germline, CDR1 is LNHDA, CDR2 SQIVND (reference sequence). This sample is part of a study of CD8 T cells in Susac syndrome. With random hexamers, roughly 0.45 to 1 ug RNA was reverse transcribed. The immunoSEQ assay covered 54 Vbeta and 13 Jbeta segments for CDR3. TCRdb passed the immunoSEQ multiplex PCR reads through MiXCR, listing each CDR3 protein once. The table shows 250,000 to 300,000 distinct CDR3 sequences, with roughly 81% occurring only once. TCR beta from blood CD8+ and CD4+ T cells was sequenced. The patients serving as multiple sclerosis controls were treatment-naive. They had stable or active relapsing-remitting disease and fulfilled revised McDonald criteria. Both CD4+ and CD8+ T cells were negatively isolated, and TEMRA cells underwent FACS enrichment.

The genes are TRBV19 and TRBJ2-6; the match to TRBD2 covers 12 bases. The sequenced material came from CD8+ T cells from PBMCs. This clonotype originated in a human donor with multiple sclerosis. Written as DNA, the CDR3 is TGTGCCAGTAGTATCGGACTAGCGGGATCAGCTGGGGCCAACGTCCTGACTTTC. Translated, it gives CASSIGLAGSAGANVLTF.